This T cell receptor (beta chain) was identified in a study of T cells expressing NK-cell markers. Libraries used 5'RACE template switching adding universal primer site and UMIs. From the 5' RACE reads, TCRdb lists one entry per CDR3 protein and no DNA. This repertoire includes 450,000 to 600,000 distinct CDR3 sequences. Germline CDR1 reads MGHRA; CDR2 reads YSYEKL. The CDR3 has 16 amino acids. V usage is TRBV4-1 and J usage is TRBJ2-1; the D call from TCRdb, TRBD2, cannot be confirmed without DNA. Source material: blood T cells: a sorted CD56 or NKG2C T cell subset, CD4+ or CD8+ T cells, or bulk PBMC T cells (not recorded which). This TCR came from a man between 18 and 35 years old in good health. The CDR3: CASSQDKGEGRNEQFF.